This TCR beta chain emerged from a study of a mutant IDH1 vaccine in newly diagnosed glioma. Study-wide background: Prior therapy was radiotherapy, temozolomide, or both; most received both.

This clone was found a few times. The antigen is not known. Trimming removed 5 bases from V and 2 bases from J; junction bases left unmatched: 10. Germline V gene data show CDR1 as SEHNR and CDR2 as FQNEAQ (reference sequence). This CDR3 is 16 amino acids long. The time point was: week 35, safety follow-up. Each dose delivered 300 ug of mutant IDH1 20-mer peptide subcutaneously with imiquimod. Assay used: immunoSEQ multiplex PCR; TCRdb lists only in-frame clones, some missing. The sample has 55,000 to 65,000 clones, approximately 81% seen once. This clonotype was obtained from a man in his thirties or forties with glioma. The V gene is TRBV7-9, the J gene TRBJ2-7, with 9 bases fitting TRBD2. The specimen was PBMCs, collected from a glioma patient whose treatment included an IDH1 peptide vaccine. As DNA, the CDR3 is TGTGCCAGCAGCCCCCCCCCGGGACTAGCTACCTACGAGCAGTACTTC. Translating it yields CASSPPPGLATYEQYF.